These 22 T cell receptor beta chains were sequenced from one sample in a study of CD8 T cells in ankylosing spondylitis. Using its own MiXCR run on the 5' RACE reads, TCRdb lists one record per CDR3 protein. The sample holds approximately 140,000 distinct CDR3 sequences, roughly 8.8% seen once. The sequenced sample consisted of synovial fluid, either unsorted or a sorted T cell fraction (not recorded which). All receptors derive from a male donor with ankylosing spondylitis.

The V call is TRBV7-2, the J call TRBJ1-1; D is ambiguous. The CDR3 consists of 13 residues. Trimming shortened V by 0 bases and J by 3 bases, and 5 bases separated the two germline ends. In germline, CDR1 is SGHTA, CDR2 FQGNSA. The CDR3: CASSLADDTEAFF. The CDR3, as DNA: TGTGCCAGCAGCTTAGCAGACGACACTGAAGCTTTCTTT.

A few counts support this clonotype. This chain joins TRBV10-2 and TRBJ2-5, with 7 bases identical to TRBD2. The CDR3 length is 11 residues. Germline CDR1 WSHSY, CDR2 SAAADI. V shed 8 bases, J shed 5 bases, and the junction held 2 bases outside the gene matches. The CDR3 DNA sequence: TGCGCCAGCGGGGGAGGGGAGACCCAGTACTTC. This translates into CASGGGETQYF.

This clonotype was found many times. The V gene is TRBV10-3, the J gene TRBJ1-5, with 7 bases fitting TRBD1. With V trimmed by 2 bases and J by 0 bases, 4 bases remained unmatched. Germline values: CDR1 ENHRY, CDR2 SYGVKD. This CDR3 has 16 amino acids. This CDR3 is CAISEQRGHSNQPQHF. The CDR3 DNA reads as TGTGCCATCAGTGAGCAGAGGGGGCATAGCAATCAGCCCCAGCATTTT.

This clonotype has more than one count but fewer than ten. As DNA, the CDR3 is TGTGCCAGCAGTCCTCAGGGGACAGACTACGAGCAGTACTTC. This gives the protein CASSPQGTDYEQYF. The chain joins TRBV28 to TRBJ2-7, with 7 bases that match TRBD1. With 5 bases clipped from V and 3 bases from J, the junction kept 7 bases outside the gene matches. Germline assignment: CDR1 MDHEN and CDR2 SYDVKM. The CDR3 is 14 amino acids.

This clonotype has only a few counts. The chain carries TRBV3-1 and TRBJ2-1, with D hard to call. Germline V gene data show CDR1 as LGHDT and CDR2 as YNNKEL (reference sequence). This CDR3 is 14 amino acids long. V was pared by 3 bases and J by 4 bases, with 10 bases between. DNA of the CDR3: TGTGCCAGCAGCCACCCCACACTTTACAATGAGCAGTTCTTC. Translated, it gives CASSHPTLYNEQFF.

The V and J genes are TRBV7-8 and TRBJ1-5, with unresolved D. The length of the CDR3 is 13 residues. Germline CDR1 SGHVS, CDR2 FQNEAQ. V dropped 1 base and J dropped 6 bases, with 7 bases sitting between them. CDR3 protein: CASSLVPGQPQHF. The CDR3 DNA reads as TGTGCCAGCAGCTTAGTTCCCGGTCAGCCCCAGCATTTT.

In regard to this clonotype: This could be a read error, since a much larger clone is one nucleotide away. CDR3 in DNA: TGTGCCAGCAGTTTAGGGGGGCAGCCCCAGCATTTT. Translation gives CASSLGGQPQHF. The chain employs TRBV28 and TRBJ1-5; a possible D gene is TRBD1 (5 bases). The CDR3 spans 12 residues. The germline V gene encodes CDR1 MDHEN and CDR2 SYDVKM. Between the trimmed V and J ends, which lost 2 bases and 7 bases, there was a span of 6 bases.

This clonotype was counted between two and nine times. The V call is TRBV6-5, the J call TRBJ1-4; 8 nucleotides match TRBD1. After removal of 5 bases from V and 7 bases from J, the junction contained 18 bases not matched to a gene. CDR1 and CDR2 (germline): MNHEY, SVGAGI. The CDR3 totals 18 residues. CDR3 DNA sequence: TGTGCCAGCAGTAACCCCGGTACAGGGGGACCCTTGGGTGAAAAACTGTTTTTT. Protein: CASSNPGTGGPLGEKLFF.

This clonotype was recorded many times. The genes are TRBV3-1 and TRBJ1-3; D ambiguous. The germline V gene encodes CDR1 LGHDT and CDR2 YNNKEL (reference sequence). Trimming shortened V by 3 bases and J by 0 bases, and 12 bases separated the two germline ends. The CDR3 runs to 16 residues. DNA for the CDR3: TGTGCCAGCAGCCACGCACTTCGTTACTCTGGAAACACCATATATTTT. This encodes CASSHALRYSGNTIYF. Full variable domain (missing parts from reference TRBV3-1 and TRBJ1-3): DTAVSQTPKYLVTQMGNDKSIKCEQNLGHDTMYWYKQDSKKFLKIMFSYNNKELIINETVPNRFSPKSPDKAHLNLHINSLELGDSAVYFCASSHALRYSGNTIYFGEGSWLTVV.

This clonotype appeared a few times. V is TRBV29-1 and J is TRBJ1-2; 7 bases agree with TRBD1. Germline CDR1 and CDR2: SQVTM and ANQGSEA. The CDR3 sequence is 12 residues long. V shed 5 bases and J 3 bases; nucleotides not matched to a gene: 3. The CDR3 sequence is CSVPQGDYGYTF. CDR3 bases: TGCAGCGTTCCGCAGGGGGACTATGGCTACACCTTC.

The DNA for the CDR3 is TGTGCCAGCAGTGGAGTGGGGGGGTCTAACGGGGAGCTGTTTTTT. Translation: CASSGVGGSNGELFF. This chain connects TRBV2 to TRBJ2-2, with 7 bases fitting TRBD2. J lost 7 bases, V lost 4 bases, and 9 bases had no gene match. This CDR3 region has 15 residues. Germline CDR1 is SNHLY and CDR2 is FYNNEI.

This clonotype was counted a few times. The V call is TRBV19, the J call TRBJ2-7, with 12 bases fitting TRBD2. V shed 5 bases and J 0 bases; nucleotides not matched to a gene: 5. The CDR3 is made up of 16 amino acids. Germline CDR1 LNHDA, CDR2 SQIVND (reference sequence). The CDR3 region is CASSRLAGATSYEQYF. CDR3 bases: TGTGCCAGTAGTCGACTAGCGGGAGCCACCTCCTACGAGCAGTACTTC.

This clonotype has just a few counts. This chain connects TRBV29-1 to TRBJ1-6, with a tentative D call TRBD1 (5 bases). Germline loops: CDR1 SQVTM, CDR2 ANQGSEA. The CDR3 runs 13 residues. The V gene lost 4 bases and the J gene lost 10 bases, with 14 bases spanning the gap. CDR3 nucleotide sequence: TGCAGCGTTGGGGCGGGGGGAAACTCACCCCTCCACTTT. This sequence encodes CSVGAGGNSPLHF.

The chain employs TRBV6-1 and TRBJ2-7; TRBD2 might be the D (6 bases). Germline loops: CDR1 MNHNS, CDR2 SASEGT. V was clipped by 6 bases and J by 6 bases, with 15 bases between them. The CDR3 covers 13 residues. CDR3 residues: CASSPQMGGEQYF. DNA of the CDR3: TGTGCCAGCAGCCCGCAAATGGGAGGCGAGCAGTACTTC.

The chain links TRBV3-1 to TRBJ2-3; D not certain. The V end lost 11 bases, the J end lost 0 bases, and 18 bases lay between the germline ends. CDR1 is LGHDT, CDR2 YNNKEL, per germline (reference sequence). The CDR3 contains 15 residues. In DNA form, the CDR3 reads TGTGCCTCCAGCAACCCGCCCGGGAGCACAGATACGCAGTATTTT. Translated, it gives CASSNPPGSTDTQYF.

This clonotype showed up just a few times. The CDR3 loop reads CASSLVPGQIQETQYF. CDR3 in DNA: TGTGCCAGCAGCTTGGTTCCGGGACAGATACAAGAGACCCAGTACTTC. The chain couples TRBV5-6 to TRBJ2-5, with TRBD1 identical over 7 bases. From germline, CDR1 is SGHDT and CDR2 YYEEEE. After removal of 0 bases from V and 2 bases from J, the junction contained 7 bases not matched to a gene. This CDR3 has 16 amino acids. The full variable domain, rest sourced from reference TRBV5-6 and TRBJ2-5, is DAGVTQSPTHLIKTRGQQVTLRCSPKSGHDTVSWYQQALGQGPQFIFQYYEEEERQRGNFPDRFSGHQFPNYSSELNVNALLLGDSALYLCASSLVPGQIQETQYFGPGTRLLVL.

The rearrangement joins TRBV28 to TRBJ2-7, with 8 bases identical to TRBD2. CDR1 is MDHEN, CDR2 SYDVKM, per germline. There are 14 residues in the CDR3. J lost 2 bases, V lost 6 bases, and 6 bases had no gene match. CDR3 nucleotide sequence: TGTGCCAGCAGCGTCCCGGGACTAGCCTACGAGCAGTACTTC. Encoded protein: CASSVPGLAYEQYF.

This chain joins TRBV29-1 and TRBJ2-5; D remains unclear. The CDR3 spans 11 residues. Germline loops: CDR1 SQVTM, CDR2 ANQGSEA. The V gene lost 4 bases and the J gene lost 5 bases, with 8 bases spanning the gap. The CDR3 bases are TGCAGCGTTGTCGGTAGGGAGACCCAGTACTTC. Its translation: CSVVGRETQYF.

The rearrangement joins TRBV6-2 or TRBV6-3 to TRBJ2-7; 7 bases map to TRBD2. This CDR3 has 15 amino acids. V was clipped by 3 bases and J by 0 bases; unmatched bases: 5. CDR1 is MNHEY, CDR2 SVGEGT, per germline. CDR3 nucleotide sequence: TGTGCCAGCAGTTATGGGAGCGGGGACTCCTACGAGCAGTACTTC. This codes for CASSYGSGDSYEQYF.

This clonotype has a count of ten or more. The V call is TRBV5-1, the J call TRBJ2-2; either TRBD1 or TRBD2 may fit D (5 bases each). Between the trimmed V and J ends, which lost 4 bases and 0 bases, there was a span of 10 bases. The CDR3 loop spans 15 amino acids. Germline-derived CDR1 and CDR2 are SGHRS and YFSETQ. The CDR3 DNA follows: TGCGCCAGCAGCCGGGACCGACCGAACACCGGGGAGCTGTTTTTT. Translation: CASSRDRPNTGELFF. The full variable domain, its missing parts supplied by reference TRBV5-1 and TRBJ2-2, is KAGVTQTPRYLIKTRGQQVTLSCSPISGHRSVSWYQQTPGQGLQFLFEYFSETQRNKGNFPGRFSGRQFSNSRSEMNVSTLELGDSALYLCASSRDRPNTGELFFGEGSRLTVL.

This clonotype was seen many times. The chain is built from TRBV20-1 and TRBJ2-4, with D perhaps assigned TRBD1 or TRBD2 (5 bases each). CDR1 and CDR2 from the germline V gene are DFQATT and SNEGSKA (reference sequence). V shed 8 bases and J shed 0 bases, with 14 bases lying between them. This CDR3 has 14 residues. The CDR3 loop is CSTPGTVAKNIQYF. The DNA for the CDR3 is TGCAGTACCCCTGGGACGGTAGCCAAAAACATTCAGTACTTC.

This clonotype has at least ten counts. The rearrangement joins TRBV5-1 to TRBJ2-7; TRBD1 might be the D (6 bases). This CDR3 comprises 15 residues. Trimming took 1 base from V and 6 from J, leaving 17 bases between them. CDR1 is SGHRS and CDR2 is YFSETQ in the germline V gene. The CDR3 protein is CASSLSGTRRPEQYF. The CDR3 DNA reads as TGCGCCAGCAGCTTGTCCGGGACACGCCGTCCCGAGCAGTACTTC. The variable domain in full, with the rest retrieved from reference TRBV5-1 and TRBJ2-7, is KAGVTQTPRYLIKTRGQQVTLSCSPISGHRSVSWYQQTPGQGLQFLFEYFSETQRNKGNFPGRFSGRQFSNSRSEMNVSTLELGDSALYLCASSLSGTRRPEQYFGPGTRLTVT.